These 27 T cell receptor beta chains came from one sample sequenced in a study of regulatory T cells in long-lasting Graves disease. Libraries of TCR beta came from iRepertoire HTBI primers plus Arm-PCR of CDR3 regions. From the multiplex PCR reads, TCRdb called clonotypes with MiXCR, one entry per CDR3 protein. The sample includes 550,000 to 700,000 distinct CDR3 sequences, around 15% of them seen just once. Documented time point: newly diagnosed GD, antithyroid drugs for less than 3 months. Scientists built the TCR library using RNA that was extracted from PBMCs. The data were also submitted as part of a second study, on T cells in Graves' hyperthyroidism and ophthalmopathy.

The starting material was peripheral blood mononuclear cells (PBMCs), obtained at new diagnosis, from a patient treated with antithyroid drugs. These receptor sequences come from a man between 18 and 29 years old with Graves disease.

This clonotype was recorded at least ten times. The V call is TRBV6-1, the J call TRBJ2-7, with TRBD2 matching over 8 bases. V lost 5 bases, J lost 2 bases, and 11 bases stayed unmatched. This CDR3 contains 16 residues. CDR1 MNHNS and CDR2 SASEGT come from the germline V gene. The CDR3 spells CASSPGPGGPAYEQYF. Written as DNA, the CDR3 is TGTGCCAGCAGTCCCGGCCCGGGGGGGCCCGCCTACGAGCAGTACTTC.

In its sample, this clonotype was seen many times. The chain uses TRBV11-2 and TRBJ2-1; 8 bases agree with TRBD2. Germline lookup yields CDR1 SGHAT and CDR2 FQNNGV. The trim removed 5 bases at V and 2 bases at J, leaving 11 bases unmatched. This CDR3 contains 17 residues. CDR3 in amino acids: CASSPAPAGGPYNEQFF. CDR3 nucleotides: TGTGCCAGCAGCCCTGCCCCGGCGGGAGGCCCCTACAATGAGCAGTTCTTC. The whole variable domain, filled in from reference TRBV11-2 and TRBJ2-1, reads EAGVAQSPRYKIIEKRQSVAFWCNPISGHATLYWYQQILGQGPKLLIQFQNNGVVDDSQLPKDRFSAERLKGVDSTLKIQPAKLEDSAVYLCASSPAPAGGPYNEQFFGPGTRLTVL.

This clonotype was recorded only once. One base away lies a much larger clone, so this may be a sequencing read error. This chain connects TRBV28 to TRBJ2-1; possibly TRBD1 for D (6 bases). Germline loops: CDR1 MDHEN, CDR2 SYDVKM. V dropped 6 bases and J dropped 4 bases, with 16 bases sitting between them. The CDR3 runs to 15 residues. The CDR3 loop is CASRRGQSRYNEQFF. DNA of the CDR3: TGTGCCAGCAGGAGGGGACAAAGCCGTTACAATGAGCAGTTCTTC.

This clonotype was counted at least ten times. This chain joins TRBV28 and TRBJ2-5, with D possibly TRBD2 on 6 matching bases. Germline lookup yields CDR1 MDHEN and CDR2 SYDVKM. CDR3 length: 12 amino acids. V was clipped by 4 bases and J by 9 bases, with 12 bases between them. This CDR3 is CASSWGRRSQYF. For the CDR3, the DNA is TGTGCCAGCAGTTGGGGGAGGCGGTCCCAGTACTTC.

With regard to this clonotype: One end of the junction does not line up with germline, which may come from a read error. The chain recombines TRBV18 with TRBJ2-7, with 11 bases matching TRBD1. CDR1 and CDR2 (germline): KGHSH, LQKENI. CDR3 length equals 13 residues. DNA for the CDR3: TGTGCCATCTCACGGACAGGGGGCGACGAGCAGTACTTC. Its protein is CAISRTGGDEQYF.

To note about this clonotype: A much bigger clone sits one base away, suggesting this may be a read error. V usage is TRBV2 and J usage is TRBJ2-7, with TRBD2 identical over 9 bases. The CDR3 consists of 12 residues. Germline CDR1 and CDR2: SNHLY and FYNNEI. The CDR3 DNA follows: TGTGCCAGCGAGACTAGCGGCTACGAGCAGCACTTC. This sequence encodes CASETSGYEQHF.

This sequence joins TRBV10-1 and TRBJ2-1, with 9 bases that match TRBD2. Germline CDR1 WNHNN, CDR2 SYGVQD (reference sequence). Unmatched junction bases numbered 19, after V lost 2 bases and J lost 8 bases. The CDR3 is 19 amino acids. The CDR3 spells CASSEGGLARRKKGDEQFF. The CDR3, as DNA: TGCGCCAGCAGTGAGGGAGGACTAGCGCGAAGAAAGAAGGGGGATGAGCAGTTCTTC.

The table lists this clonotype with a few counts. Because it lacks the conserved phenylalanine or tryptophan at the end, this CDR3 is likely a read error. The chain links TRBV20-1 to TRBJ2-1, with unresolved D. CDR1 DFQATT and CDR2 SNEGSKA come from the germline V gene (reference sequence). The V end was cut by 2 bases, the J end by 9 bases, with 14 bases between. This CDR3 region has 13 residues. Here the CDR3 reads CSARPPGRPEQFL. CDR3 nucleotides: TGCAGTGCTAGACCTCCCGGTCGACCTGAGCAGTTCCTC.

The rearrangement links TRBV10-3 to TRBJ1-1; maybe TRBD1 (6 bases). V was trimmed by 11 bases and J by 0 bases, leaving 19 bases between them. The germline V gene has CDR1 ENHRY and CDR2 SYGVKD. This CDR3 spans 15 amino acids. The DNA of the CDR3 is TGTGCCGCCGCGGGGGCGGCACACATGAACACTGAAGCTTTCTTT. Translating it yields CAAAGAAHMNTEAFF.

This clonotype was counted many times. The chain uses TRBV13 and TRBJ2-7; 8 nucleotides agree with TRBD2. V was pared by 3 bases and J by 0 bases, with 7 bases of the junction left unmatched. This CDR3 has 16 amino acids. CDR1 PRHDT and CDR2 FYEKMQ come from the germline V gene (reference sequence). The CDR3 DNA reads as TGTGCCAGCAGCTTCGCTAGCGGGTACAGCTCCTACGAGCAGTACTTC. This codes for CASSFASGYSSYEQYF.

This clonotype was seen only a few times. This chain uses TRBV20-1 with TRBJ1-3; weak D call: TRBD1 (5 bases). The CDR3 covers 12 residues. V lost 2 bases, J lost 5 bases, and 7 bases lay in between. Germline loops: CDR1 DFQATT, CDR2 SNEGSKA (reference sequence). CDR3 nucleotide sequence: TGCAGTGCTAGACAGGGTAGAAACACCATATATTTT. Encoded protein: CSARQGRNTIYF.

This clonotype was seen more than once but under ten times. The chain couples TRBV20-1 to TRBJ1-1, with a weak D call TRBD1 (5 bases). This CDR3 contains 14 residues. Germline V lookup: CDR1 DFQATT, CDR2 SNEGSKA (reference sequence). Trimming took off 2 bases at V and 2 bases at J, with 12 bases between the two ends. CDR3 protein: CSARRRGSNTEAFF. The CDR3 bases are TGCAGTGCTAGACGACGGGGCTCCAACACTGAAGCTTTCTTT.

The chain employs TRBV4-2 and TRBJ2-7; the match to TRBD2 covers 14 bases. The ends lost 0 bases at V and 4 bases at J; junction bases unmatched: 8. The V gene's germline CDR1 is LGHNA and CDR2 YNFKEQ. The CDR3 covers 18 residues. The CDR3 region has the DNA TGTGCCAGCAGCCAAGATGCCGGACTAGCGGGAGGCGGATACGAGCAGTACTTC. Its translation: CASSQDAGLAGGGYEQYF.

This clonotype was seen many times. The chain uses TRBV30 and TRBJ2-5; D is perhaps TRBD2 (7 bases). Germline lookup yields CDR1 GTSNPN and CDR2 SVGIG (reference sequence). The CDR3 has 13 residues. V was cut by 5 bases and J by 4 bases, with 14 bases left in between. In DNA form, the CDR3 reads TGTGCCTGGTCTTTAGGGGGGGGAGAGACCCAGTACTTC. Its translation: CAWSLGGGETQYF.

The genes are TRBV30 and TRBJ1-5; D ambiguous. Trimming took 5 bases from V and 5 from J, leaving 10 bases between them. Germline CDR1 is GTSNPN and CDR2 is SVGIG (reference sequence). The CDR3 is 12 amino acids. CDR3 nucleotide sequence: TGTGCCTGGGGGCCGGGCGATCAGCCCCAGCATTTT. Translating it yields CAWGPGDQPQHF.

The chain recombines TRBV5-1 with TRBJ2-5; D may be TRBD1 or TRBD2 (5 bases each). With 0 bases removed from V and 0 bases from J, the gap between germline ends came to 15 bases. This CDR3 is built from 17 residues. Germline CDR1 and CDR2: SGHRS and YFSETQ. The CDR3 reads CASSLAPGRKYQETQYF. The CDR3 DNA sequence: TGCGCCAGCAGCTTGGCCCCGGGACGGAAGTACCAAGAGACCCAGTACTTC.

This clonotype was observed many times. This chain uses TRBV3-1 with TRBJ2-1, with TRBD2 identical over 14 bases. This CDR3 comprises 18 residues. Per germline, CDR1 LGHDT and CDR2 YNNKEL (reference sequence). V dropped 1 base and J dropped 7; count of bases not matched to a gene: 9. The CDR3 DNA is TGTGCCAGCAGCCAAGGACGACTAGCGGGAGGGCCGGAGAATGAGCAGTTCTTC. This sequence encodes CASSQGRLAGGPENEQFF.

The V gene is TRBV25-1, the J gene TRBJ1-3; D remains ambiguous. Germline V gene data show CDR1 as MGHDK and CDR2 as SYGVNS. There are 15 residues in the CDR3. V lost 5 bases, J lost 0 bases, and 11 bases lay in between. CDR3 DNA: TGTGCCAGCAGTCCAGGATTCGACTCTGGAAACACCATATATTTT. It is translated as CASSPGFDSGNTIYF.

In this sample, this clonotype turned up many times. The chain joins TRBV11-2 to TRBJ2-1, with 11 positions matching TRBD2. Germline V gene data show CDR1 as SGHAT and CDR2 as FQNNGV. The CDR3 loop spans 15 amino acids. With V trimmed by 7 bases and J by 3 bases, 5 bases remained unmatched. The chain's CDR3 is CASTPGTSGYNEQFF. The CDR3 DNA reads as TGTGCCAGCACCCCCGGGACTAGCGGCTACAATGAGCAGTTCTTC.

This clonotype came up many times. The chain links TRBV27 to TRBJ1-1, with D hard to call. Per germline, CDR1 MNHEY and CDR2 SMNVEV (reference sequence). The CDR3 contains 14 residues. V dropped 3 bases and J dropped 1 base, with 9 bases sitting between them. CDR3 nucleotide sequence: TGTGCCAGCAGTTTGTACAGCTCGAACACTGAAGCTTTCTTT. This gives the protein CASSLYSSNTEAFF.

This clonotype occurred many times. The DNA of the CDR3 is TGCGCCAGCAGCCCCGCGGGCAGGCGGGACACTGAAGCTTTCTTT. Protein: CASSPAGRRDTEAFF. This rearrangement joins TRBV5-1 to TRBJ1-1, with D unclear. Germline-derived CDR1 and CDR2 are SGHRS and YFSETQ. This CDR3 region has 15 residues. Trimming removed 4 bases from V and 3 bases from J, with 16 bases in between. Using reference TRBV5-1 and TRBJ1-1 for the parts outside the CDR3, the full variable domain is KAGVTQTPRYLIKTRGQQVTLSCSPISGHRSVSWYQQTPGQGLQFLFEYFSETQRNKGNFPGRFSGRQFSNSRSEMNVSTLELGDSALYLCASSPAGRRDTEAFFGQGTRLTVV.

A few counts support this clonotype. The chain combines TRBV27 with TRBJ2-7; TRBD1 might be the D (6 bases). This CDR3 has 19 residues. The germline gives CDR1 MNHEY, CDR2 SMNVEV (reference sequence). V lost 5 bases, J lost 3 bases, and 29 bases lay in between. The CDR3 bases are TGTGCCAGCAGTCAAAATGGCGTCGGACAGAGGGCGCGAGGCTACGAGCAGTACTTC. Translated: CASSQNGVGQRARGYEQYF.

The V gene is TRBV7-2, the J gene TRBJ2-5; D not certain. Germline V gene sequence: CDR1 SGHTA, CDR2 FQGNSA. CDR3 length: 13 residues. Deletions cut 2 bases from V and 3 bases from J, with 7 bases between. DNA of the CDR3: TGTGCCAGCAGCTTATGGCAAAAAGAGACCCAGTACTTC. Its translation: CASSLWQKETQYF.

The chain has TRBV7-9 and TRBJ2-3; TRBD2 matches at 11 bases. The V gene's germline CDR1 is SEHNR and CDR2 FQNEAQ (reference sequence). CDR3 length equals 14 residues. V shed 10 bases and J 1 base; nucleotides not matched to a gene: 4. The CDR3 sequence is CATGGLAGTDTQYF. CDR3 in DNA: TGTGCCACCGGGGGACTAGCGGGCACAGATACGCAGTATTTT.

The sample holds many counts of this clonotype. The chain recombines TRBV15 with TRBJ1-2; D is uncertain. This CDR3 is built from 16 residues. CDR1 is LNHNV and CDR2 is YYDKDF in the germline V gene (reference sequence). Between the trimmed V and J ends, which lost 0 bases and 8 bases, there was a span of 19 bases. Written as DNA, the CDR3 is TGTGCCACCAGCAGAGATCGTCCGGAGGGCGGGCGAGGCTACACCTTC. This codes for CATSRDRPEGGRGYTF.

This chain connects TRBV4-2 to TRBJ2-5; TRBD2 agrees at 11 bases. The CDR3 extends over 15 amino acids. Trimming at V came to 1 base and at J to 5 bases, leaving 3 bases not matched to a gene. Germline assignment: CDR1 LGHNA and CDR2 YNFKEQ. DNA for the CDR3: TGTGCCAGCAGCCAAGGGCCTAGCGGGAGGGAGACCCAGTACTTC. Translating it yields CASSQGPSGRETQYF.

The chain is built from TRBV14 and TRBJ1-1; D unclear. Trimming pared 0 bases from V and 5 bases from J, leaving 10 bases between. Germline CDR1 SGHDN, CDR2 FVKESK. The CDR3 extends over 14 amino acids. In DNA form, the CDR3 reads TGTGCCAGCAGCCAAGATTGGGGAGATACTGAAGCTTTCTTT. The encoded protein is CASSQDWGDTEAFF.